This paragraph covers one T cell receptor beta chain sequence. Germline CDR1 is LNHDA and CDR2 is SQIVND (reference sequence). The CDR3 has 15 residues. V dropped 5 bases and J dropped 9; count of bases not matched to a gene: 10. The protocol was immunoSEQ multiplex PCR, while the TCRdb copy is restricted to in-frame clones and leaves out a portion. In the table there are about 1,600 clones, around two thirds of which are singletons. This specimen belongs to a study of the immune and genomic landscape of osteosarcoma. Sequencing was carried out using primary tumor tissue from the T10 vertebra. J is TRBJ1-6 and V is TRBV19, with 7 bases fitting TRBD1. The receptor comes from a man between 18 and 29 years old with osteosarcoma. The CDR3 DNA sequence: TGTGCCAGTAGTGTCCAGGGGGACGATTCTTCACCCCTCCACTTT. As protein: CASSVQGDDSSPLHF.